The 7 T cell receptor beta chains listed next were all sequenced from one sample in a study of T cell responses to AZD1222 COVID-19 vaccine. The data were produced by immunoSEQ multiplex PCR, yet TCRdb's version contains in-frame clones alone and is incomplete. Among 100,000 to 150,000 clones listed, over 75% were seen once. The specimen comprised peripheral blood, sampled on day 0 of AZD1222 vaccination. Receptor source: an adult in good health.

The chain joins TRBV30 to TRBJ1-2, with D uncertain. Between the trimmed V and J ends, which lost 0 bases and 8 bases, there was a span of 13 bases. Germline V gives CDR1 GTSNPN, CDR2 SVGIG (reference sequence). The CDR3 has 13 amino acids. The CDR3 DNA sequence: TGTGCCTGGAGTGTATGGGGTCCTGGCGGCTACACCTTC. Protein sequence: CAWSVWGPGGYTF.

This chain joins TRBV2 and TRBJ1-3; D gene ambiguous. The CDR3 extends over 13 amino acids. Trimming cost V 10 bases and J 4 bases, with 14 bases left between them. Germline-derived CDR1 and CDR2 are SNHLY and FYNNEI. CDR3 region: CATQVTPGNTIYF. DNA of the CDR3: TGTGCCACCCAGGTCACACCAGGAAACACCATATATTTT.

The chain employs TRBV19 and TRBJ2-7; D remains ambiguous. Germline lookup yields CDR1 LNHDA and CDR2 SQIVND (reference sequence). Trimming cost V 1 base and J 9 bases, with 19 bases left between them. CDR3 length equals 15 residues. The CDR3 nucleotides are TGTGCCAGTAGTATAGGAGGCAGGTCCGTCGTGGCGCAGTACTTC. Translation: CASSIGGRSVVAQYF.

CDR3 loop: CASGGEIQETQYF. Written as DNA, the CDR3 is TGTGCCAGTGGAGGGGAGATTCAAGAGACCCAGTACTTC. The V and J genes are TRBV6-5 and TRBJ2-5; TRBD2 is a possible D gene (6 bases). Trimming cost V 9 bases and J 2 bases, with 13 bases left between them. CDR1 MNHEY and CDR2 SVGAGI come from the germline V gene. This CDR3 has 13 residues.

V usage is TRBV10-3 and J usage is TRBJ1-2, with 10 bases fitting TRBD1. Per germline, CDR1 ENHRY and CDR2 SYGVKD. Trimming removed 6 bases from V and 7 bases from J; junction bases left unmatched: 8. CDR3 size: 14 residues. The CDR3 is CAIRDRQGASGYTF. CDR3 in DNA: TGTGCCATCAGAGATCGACAGGGGGCGTCTGGCTACACCTTC.

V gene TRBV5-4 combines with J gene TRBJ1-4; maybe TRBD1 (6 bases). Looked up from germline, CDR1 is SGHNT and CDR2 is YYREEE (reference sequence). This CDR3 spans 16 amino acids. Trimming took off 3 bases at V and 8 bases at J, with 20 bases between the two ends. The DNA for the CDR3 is TGTGCCAGCAGCTCGGACGGGGGCAGGAAGGGCGAAAAACTGTTTTTT. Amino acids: CASSSDGGRKGEKLFF.

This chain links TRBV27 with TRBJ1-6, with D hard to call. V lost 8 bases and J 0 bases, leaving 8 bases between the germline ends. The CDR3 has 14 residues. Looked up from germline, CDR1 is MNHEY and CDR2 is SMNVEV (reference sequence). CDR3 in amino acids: CASGMSSYNSPLHF. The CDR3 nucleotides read TGTGCCAGCGGGATGAGCTCCTATAATTCACCCCTCCACTTT.